This T cell receptor (beta chain) was sequenced during a study of molecular identifiers for immune sequencing clone quantification. Regarding the study as a whole: Single-cell amounts of spiked Jurkat TCR RNA were reportedly detectable among approximately 970,000 naive cells.

A single record per CDR3 protein comes from TCRdb applying MiXCR to the PCR reads. The sample has over 300,000 distinct CDR3 sequences, 24% seen once. This CDR3 comprises 15 residues. The germline gives CDR1 LGHNA, CDR2 YSLEER. With 5 bases clipped from V and 2 bases from J, the junction kept 2 bases outside the gene matches. This clonotype was counted a few times. What it binds is unknown. The sequencing sample was made of naive CD8+ T cells from blood, with Jurkat cell RNA spiked in. The subset: FACS-sorted CD8+CD4-CCR7+CD45RA+ naive T cells. V usage is TRBV4-3 and J usage is TRBJ2-1; 11 bases are a match to TRBD1. The sequence derives from a human donor in good health. Some libraries in this study had Jurkat cell RNA spiked in. The CDR3 DNA sequence: TGCGCCAGCAGCGCGGACAGGGGGCCCTACAATGAGCAGTTCTTC. Translating gives CASSADRGPYNEQFF.